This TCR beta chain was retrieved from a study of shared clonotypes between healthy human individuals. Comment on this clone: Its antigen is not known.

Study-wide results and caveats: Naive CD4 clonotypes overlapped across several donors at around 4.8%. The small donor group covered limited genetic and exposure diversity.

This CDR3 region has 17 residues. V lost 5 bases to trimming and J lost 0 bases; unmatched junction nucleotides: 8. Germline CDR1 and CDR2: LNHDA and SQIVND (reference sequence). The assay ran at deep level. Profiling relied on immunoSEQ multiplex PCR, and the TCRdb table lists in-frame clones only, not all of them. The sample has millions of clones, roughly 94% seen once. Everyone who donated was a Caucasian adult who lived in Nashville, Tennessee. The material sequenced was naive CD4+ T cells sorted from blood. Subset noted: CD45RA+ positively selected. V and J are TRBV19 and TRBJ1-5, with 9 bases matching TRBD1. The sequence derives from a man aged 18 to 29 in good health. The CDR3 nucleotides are TGTGCCAGTAGTCCGGGGACAGGGAAAAATAGCAATCAGCCCCAGCATTTT. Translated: CASSPGTGKNSNQPQHF.